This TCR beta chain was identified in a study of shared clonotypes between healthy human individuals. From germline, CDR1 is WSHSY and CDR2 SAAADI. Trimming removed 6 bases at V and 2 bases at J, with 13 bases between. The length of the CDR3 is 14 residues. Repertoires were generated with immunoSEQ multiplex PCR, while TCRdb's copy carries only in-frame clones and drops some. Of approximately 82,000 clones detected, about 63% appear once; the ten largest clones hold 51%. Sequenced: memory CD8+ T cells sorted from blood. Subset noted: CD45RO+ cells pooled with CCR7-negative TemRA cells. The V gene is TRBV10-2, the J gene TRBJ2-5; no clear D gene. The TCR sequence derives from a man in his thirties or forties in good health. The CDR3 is CASSPTTDQETQYF. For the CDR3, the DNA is TGCGCCAGCAGCCCGACCACGGATCAAGAGACCCAGTACTTC.